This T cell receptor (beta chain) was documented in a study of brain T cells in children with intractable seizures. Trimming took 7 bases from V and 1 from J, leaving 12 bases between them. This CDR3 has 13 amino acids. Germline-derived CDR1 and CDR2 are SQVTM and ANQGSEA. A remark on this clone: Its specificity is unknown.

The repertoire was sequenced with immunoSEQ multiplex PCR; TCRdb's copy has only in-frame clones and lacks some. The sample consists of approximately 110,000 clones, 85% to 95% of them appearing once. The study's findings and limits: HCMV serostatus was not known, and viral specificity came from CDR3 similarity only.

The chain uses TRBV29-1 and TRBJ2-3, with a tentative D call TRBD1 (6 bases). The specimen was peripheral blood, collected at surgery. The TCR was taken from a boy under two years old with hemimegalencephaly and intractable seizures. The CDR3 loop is CSGRGWGTDTQYF. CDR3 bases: TGCAGCGGCAGGGGCTGGGGCACAGATACGCAGTATTTT.